The clone carrying this T cell receptor (beta chain) was picked up many times. The antigen remains undetermined. This entry is derived from a study of molecular identifiers for immune sequencing clone quantification. Study-level results: Spiked Jurkat TCR RNA equal to one cell could reportedly be picked out among one million naive cells.

J lost 5 bases, V lost 4 bases, and 7 bases had no gene match. The CDR3 spans 14 residues. Germline CDR1 and CDR2: MNHEY and SVGAGI. A single record per CDR3 protein comes from TCRdb applying MiXCR to the PCR reads. The sample records about 510,000 distinct CDR3 sequences, about 26% being singletons. The gene calls are TRBV6-5 and TRBJ2-7, with 8 bases that match TRBD2. Specimen: naive CD8+ T cells from blood, with Jurkat cell RNA spiked in. The subset is: FACS-sorted CD8+CD4-CCR7+CD45RA+ naive T cells. The source is a human donor in good health. Some libraries in this study had Jurkat cell RNA spiked in. CDR3 DNA sequence: TGTGCCAGCAGTTGGCGGGGGGCAGGGGACGAGCAGTACTTC. The encoded protein is CASSWRGAGDEQYF.